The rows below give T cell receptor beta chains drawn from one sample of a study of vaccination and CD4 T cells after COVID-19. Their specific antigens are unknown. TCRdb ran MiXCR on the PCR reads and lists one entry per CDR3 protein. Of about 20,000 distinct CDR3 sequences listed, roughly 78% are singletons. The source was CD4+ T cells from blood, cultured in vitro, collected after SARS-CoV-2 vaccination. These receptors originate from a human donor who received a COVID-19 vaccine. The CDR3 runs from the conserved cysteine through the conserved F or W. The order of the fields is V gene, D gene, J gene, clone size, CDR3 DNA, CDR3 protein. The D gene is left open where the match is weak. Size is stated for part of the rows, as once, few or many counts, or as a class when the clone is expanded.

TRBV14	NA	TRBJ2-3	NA	TGTGCCAGCAGCCAAGATCTTGCGGGGAGTAGCACAGATACGCAGTATTTT	CASSQDLAGSSTDTQYF
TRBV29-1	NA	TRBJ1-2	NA	TGCAGCGTTTATATAGGTGGGGGCCCGTCGGGCTATGGCTACACCTTC	CSVYIGGGPSGYGYTF
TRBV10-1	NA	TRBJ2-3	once	TGCGCCAGCGGGGATCCTAGCCGGGCAGATACGCAGTATTTT	CASGDPSRADTQYF
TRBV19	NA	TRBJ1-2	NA	TGTGCCAGTAGTGAAACCCGGAGAGGGTATGGCTACACCTTC	CASSETRRGYGYTF
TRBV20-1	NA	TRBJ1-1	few	TGCAGTGCTAGTAGGGAGGGTTTGTTGACTGAAGCTTTCTTT	CSASREGLLTEAFF
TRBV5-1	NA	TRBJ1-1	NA	TGCGCCAGCAGCCCGACCACGAACACTGAAGCTTTCTTT	CASSPTTNTEAFF
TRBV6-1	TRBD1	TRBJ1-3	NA	TGTGCCAGCAGTCGACAGGGAAAGAGCTCTGGAAACACCATATATTTT	CASSRQGKSSGNTIYF
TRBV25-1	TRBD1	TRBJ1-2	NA	TGTGCCAGCACCGAACTCCGGGACAGGGAAGGGACCATCTATGGCTACACCTTC	CASTELRDREGTIYGYTF
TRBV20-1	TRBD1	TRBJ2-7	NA	TGCAGTGCTAGAGGCCACCGGGACAGTTTAGACGAGCAGTACTTC	CSARGHRDSLDEQYF
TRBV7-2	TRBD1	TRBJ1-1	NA	TGTGCCAGCAGCTTAGCCCCGGGACAGGAAGCTTTCTTT	CASSLAPGQEAFF
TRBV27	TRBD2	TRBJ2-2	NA	TGTGCCAGCAGGGCCAGCGGGGGGAACACCGGGGAGCTGTTTTTT	CASRASGGNTGELFF
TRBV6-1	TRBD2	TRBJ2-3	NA	TGTGCCAGCAGGTTAGGTAGCGGGTCGGTCCCAGATACGCAGTATTTT	CASRLGSGSVPDTQYF
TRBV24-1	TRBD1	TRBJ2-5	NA	TGTGCCACCAGTGATCAGGCAGGGGGAAACCAAGAGACCCAGTACTTC	CATSDQAGGNQETQYF
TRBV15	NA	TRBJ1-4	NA	TGTGCCACCAGCAGAGGCCCGGGGGAAAAACTGTTTTTT	CATSRGPGEKLFF
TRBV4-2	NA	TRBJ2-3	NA	TGTGCCAGCAGCCAAGAAGTACGAGGGGGGTCAGATACGCAGTATTTT	CASSQEVRGGSDTQYF
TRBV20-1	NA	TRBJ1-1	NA	TGCAGTGCTAGAGGGGAAGAGACGAACACTGAAGCTTTCTTT	CSARGEETNTEAFF
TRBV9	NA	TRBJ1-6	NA	TGTGCCAGCAGCATACGGACAGATAATTCACCCCTCCACTTT	CASSIRTDNSPLHF
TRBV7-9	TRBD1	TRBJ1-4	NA	TGTGCCAGCAGCCTGACCCTACAGGGGGCGGATGAAAAACTGTTTTTT	CASSLTLQGADEKLFF
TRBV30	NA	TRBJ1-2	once	TGTGCCTGGAGTGTACAGAGCGGCAGGGGCTACACCTTC	CAWSVQSGRGYTF
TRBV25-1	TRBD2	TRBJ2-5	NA	TGTGCCAGCAGACTAGCGGGGGACGAGACCCAGTACTTC	CASRLAGDETQYF
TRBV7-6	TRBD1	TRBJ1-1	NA	TGTGCCAGCAGCGAACGGGGACAGGGGTTCACTGAAGCTTTCTTT	CASSERGQGFTEAFF
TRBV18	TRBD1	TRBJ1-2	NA	TGTGCCAGCTCACCGGGACAGGGTGACGGAAACTATGGCTACACCTTC	CASSPGQGDGNYGYTF
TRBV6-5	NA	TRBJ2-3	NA	TGTGCCAGCAGTTACAGGAGCACAGATACGCAGTATTTT	CASSYRSTDTQYF
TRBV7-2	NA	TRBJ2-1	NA	TGTGCCAGCAGTTTGGACCAGAACAATGAGCAGTTCTTC	CASSLDQNNEQFF
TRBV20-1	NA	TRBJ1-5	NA	TGCAGTGCTAGAGATGGGGCCGGTGGAAGCAATCAGCCCCAGCATTTT	CSARDGAGGSNQPQHF
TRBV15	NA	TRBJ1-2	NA	TGTGCCACCAGCAGAGGAAGCGAACGAACTTATGGCTACACCTTC	CATSRGSERTYGYTF
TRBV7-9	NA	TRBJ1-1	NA	TGTGCCAGCAGCTTAAGTGGATACATGAACACTGAAGCTTTCTTT	CASSLSGYMNTEAFF
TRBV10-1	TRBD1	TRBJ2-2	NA	TGCGCCAGCAGTCTGGGGACAGGGTGGATAACCGGGGAGCTGTTTTTT	CASSLGTGWITGELFF
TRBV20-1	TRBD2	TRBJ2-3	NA	TGCAGTGCTTCCCGCGGGGGAGGGACAGATACGCAGTATTTT	CSASRGGGTDTQYF
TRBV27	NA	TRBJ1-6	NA	TGTGCCAGCAGCCGGGGATGGGGACGGGGGAATTCACCCCTCCACTTT	CASSRGWGRGNSPLHF
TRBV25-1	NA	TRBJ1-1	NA	TGTGCCAGCAGTGAATATCGTGTGGGGACTGAAGCTTTCTTT	CASSEYRVGTEAFF
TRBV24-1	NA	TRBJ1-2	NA	TGTGCCACCAGTGCGGCAGCCGCCTATGGCTACACCTTC	CATSAAAAYGYTF
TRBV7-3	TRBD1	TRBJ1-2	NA	TGTGCCAGCAGCCCCGGGACAGGGGGCGTTTTGGGCTATGGCTACACCTTC	CASSPGTGGVLGYGYTF
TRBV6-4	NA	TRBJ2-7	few	TGTGCCAGCAACCCCTGGGGGCAGTACTTC	CASNPWGQYF
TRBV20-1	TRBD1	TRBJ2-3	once	TGCAGTGCTCCGGGACAGGGATCAGATACGCAGTATTTT	CSAPGQGSDTQYF
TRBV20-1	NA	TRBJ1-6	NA	TGCAGTGCTAGGGTCCAGGTTAATAATTCACCCCTCCACTTT	CSARVQVNNSPLHF
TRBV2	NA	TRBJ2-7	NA	TGTGCCAGCAGTGCGCAGCGGATTTTCAAGCAGTACTTC	CASSAQRIFKQYF
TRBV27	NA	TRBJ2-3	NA	TGTGCCAGCAGCCTACGTTCGCGGGGCGGGCGGGCTAGCACAGATACGCAGTATTTT	CASSLRSRGGRASTDTQYF
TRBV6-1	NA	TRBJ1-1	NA	TGTGCCAGCAGCCGAAGGGTAATGAACACTGAAGCTTTCTTT	CASSRRVMNTEAFF
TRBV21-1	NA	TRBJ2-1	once	TGTGCCAGCAGCAAAGCGACTAGCGGGGGGCCTCGCTCCTACAATGAGCAGTTCTTC	CASSKATSGGPRSYNEQFF
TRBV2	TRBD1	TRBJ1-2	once	TGTGCCAGCAGTTTTACAGGGGGCAATGGCTACACCTTC	CASSFTGGNGYTF
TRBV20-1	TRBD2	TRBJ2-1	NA	TGCAGTGCTCCGACTAGCGGGGGGGTAGGAAATGAGCAGTTCTTC	CSAPTSGGVGNEQFF
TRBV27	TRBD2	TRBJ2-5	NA	TGTGCCAGCAGTTCGAACCGAAGGACTAGCGGGAGACAAGAGACCCAGTACTTC	CASSSNRRTSGRQETQYF
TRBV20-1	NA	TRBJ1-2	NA	TGCAGTGCTAGAGATGGGACAAGCGATGGCTACACCTTC	CSARDGTSDGYTF
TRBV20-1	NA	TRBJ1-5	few	TGCAGTGCAACGACCCACAGCAGCAATCAGCCCCAGCATTTT	CSATTHSSNQPQHF
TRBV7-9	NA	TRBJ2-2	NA	TGTGCCAGCAGCTTCGAGTCCGGGGAGCTGTTTTTT	CASSFESGELFF